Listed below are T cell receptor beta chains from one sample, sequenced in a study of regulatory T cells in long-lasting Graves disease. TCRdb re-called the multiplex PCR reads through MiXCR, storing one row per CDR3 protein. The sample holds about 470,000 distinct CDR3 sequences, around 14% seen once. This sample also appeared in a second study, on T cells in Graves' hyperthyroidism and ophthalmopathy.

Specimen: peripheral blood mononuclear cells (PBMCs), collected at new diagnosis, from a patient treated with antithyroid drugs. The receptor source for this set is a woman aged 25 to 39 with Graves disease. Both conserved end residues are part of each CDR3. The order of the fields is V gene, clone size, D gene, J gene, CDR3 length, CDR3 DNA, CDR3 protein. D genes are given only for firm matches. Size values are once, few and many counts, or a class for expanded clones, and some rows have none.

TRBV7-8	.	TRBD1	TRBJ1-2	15	TGTGCCAGCAGCTCTGTGACAGGGGATCTTGGTGGCTACACCTTC	CASSSVTGDLGGYTF
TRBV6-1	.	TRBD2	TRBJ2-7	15	TGTGCCAGCAGTGAAGCGTTAGCGGGAGTGTACGAGCAGTACTTC	CASSEALAGVYEQYF
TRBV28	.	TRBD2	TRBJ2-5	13	TGTGCCACTGAGAGACTAGCGGAAGAGACCCAGTACTTC	CATERLAEETQYF
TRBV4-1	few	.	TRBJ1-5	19	TGCGCCAGCAGCTCCCAAAGGCTCCGAGACGGCCCTAGCAATCAGCCCCAGCATTTT	CASSSQRLRDGPSNQPQHF
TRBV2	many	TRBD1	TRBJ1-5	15	TGTGCCAGCGGTTCTCAGGGACAGAAAAATCAGCCCCAGCATTTT	CASGSQGQKNQPQHF
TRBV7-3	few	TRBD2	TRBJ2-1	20	TGTGCCAGCAGCCTCCCCCCCCCGGGTAGCGGGAGCAGGGTTCGCAATGAGCAGTTCTTC	CASSLPPPGSGSRVRNEQFF
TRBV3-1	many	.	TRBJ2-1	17	TGTGCCAGCAGCCTAGGCAAGGGGCTCAGCTCCTACAATGAGCAGTTCTTC	CASSLGKGLSSYNEQFF
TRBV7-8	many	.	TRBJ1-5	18	TGTGCCAGCAGCTTAGTTGGAGTCGGACAGCGCGACGGTCAGCCCCAGCATTTT	CASSLVGVGQRDGQPQHF
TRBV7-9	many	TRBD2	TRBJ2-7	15	TGTGCCAGCAGCCGCGGACTAGCGAATGTCTACGAGCAGTACTTC	CASSRGLANVYEQYF
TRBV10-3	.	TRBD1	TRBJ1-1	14	TGTGCCATCAGTGGGGGACAGGGGAACACTGAAGCTTTCTTT	CAISGGQGNTEAFF
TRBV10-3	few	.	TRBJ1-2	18	TGTGCCATCAGTGAGTCGAGCATACAGGACAGAAATTACTATGGCTACACCTTC	CAISESSIQDRNYYGYTF
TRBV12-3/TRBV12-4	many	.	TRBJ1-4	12	TGTGCCAGCAGTCGGGGGGGTGAAAAACTGTTTTTT	CASSRGGEKLFF
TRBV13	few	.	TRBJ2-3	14	TGTGCCAGCAGCTTGCAAGTTGGGAAAGATACGCAGTATTTT	CASSLQVGKDTQYF
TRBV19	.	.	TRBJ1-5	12	TGTGCCAGTAGTATAGAAGAAGTATCCCAGCATTTT	CASSIEEVSQHF
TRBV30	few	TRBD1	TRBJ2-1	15	TGTGCCTTGACAGACCGGGACAGGGGGGACAATGAGCAGTTCTTC	CALTDRDRGDNEQFF
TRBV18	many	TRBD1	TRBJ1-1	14	TGTGCCAGCAGCCGGACAGGGGTGAACACTGAAGCTTTCTTT	CASSRTGVNTEAFF
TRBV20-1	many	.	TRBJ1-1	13	TGCAGTGCTAGGGGTTGGGTGAACACTGAAGCTTTCTTT	CSARGWVNTEAFF
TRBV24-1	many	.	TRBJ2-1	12	TGTGCCACCTCGAGCTCCTACAATGAGCAGTTCTTC	CATSSSYNEQFF
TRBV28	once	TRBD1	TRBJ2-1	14	TGTGCCAGCAGTCGTCCCGGGACAGCAAATGAGCAGTTCTTC	CASSRPGTANEQFF
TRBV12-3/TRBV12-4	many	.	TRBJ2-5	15	TGTGCCAGCAGTATGAACAGGGCTCCCGGGGAGACCCAGTACTTC	CASSMNRAPGETQYF
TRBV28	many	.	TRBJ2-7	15	TGTGCCAGCAGTCTAACACCACCTAACTCCTACGAGCAGTACTTC	CASSLTPPNSYEQYF
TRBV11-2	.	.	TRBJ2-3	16	TGTGCCAGCAGCTCCTTACTACACCCTAGCACAGATACGCAGTATTTT	CASSSLLHPSTDTQYF
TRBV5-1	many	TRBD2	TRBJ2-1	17	TGCGCCAGCAGCTTGGGAGGCGGGGGGTTTTCCTACAATGAGCAGTTCTTC	CASSLGGGGFSYNEQFF
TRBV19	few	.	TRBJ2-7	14	TGTGCCAGTAGGAACACACAGGGAGCCTACGAGCAGTACTTC	CASRNTQGAYEQYF
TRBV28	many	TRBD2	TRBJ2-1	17	TGTGCCAGCAGTGCCCCACGACTAGCGGGAGACTCGAATGAGCAGTTCTTC	CASSAPRLAGDSNEQFF
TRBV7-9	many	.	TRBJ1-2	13	TGTGCCAGCAGCTTAGGGACCGTAGGGGGCTACACCTTC	CASSLGTVGGYTF
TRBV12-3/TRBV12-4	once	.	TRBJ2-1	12	TGTGCCAGCAGCCCACGTTTCAATGAGCAGTTCTTC	CASSPRFNEQFF
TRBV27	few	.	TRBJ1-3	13	TGTGCCAGCAGTTCCTCATCTGGAAACACCATATATTTT	CASSSSSGNTIYF
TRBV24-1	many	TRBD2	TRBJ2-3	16	TGTGCCACCAGTGATATACCGGGACTATGGGGAGATACGCAGTATTTT	CATSDIPGLWGDTQYF
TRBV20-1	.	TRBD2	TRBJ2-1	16	TGCAGTGCTAGAGATGGGGGGGGGAGGGCCCAGAATGAGCAGTTCTTC	CSARDGGGRAQNEQFF
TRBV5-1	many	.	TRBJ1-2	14	TGCGCCAGCAGCGCCCGAGGGGAAGTCTATGGCTACACCTTC	CASSARGEVYGYTF
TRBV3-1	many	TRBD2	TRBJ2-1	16	TGTGCCAGCAGCCAAGACGGCGGGAGGGCCGGGGTTGAGCAGTTCTTC	CASSQDGGRAGVEQFF
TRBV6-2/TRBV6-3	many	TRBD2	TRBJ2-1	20	TGTGCCAGCAGTGAAAGGGGACTAGCGGGAGGGCGCCGGGTCTACAATGAGCAGTTCTTC	CASSERGLAGGRRVYNEQFF
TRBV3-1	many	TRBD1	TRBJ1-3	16	TGTGCCAGCAGCCACCGGGGACAGAGCTCTGGAAACACCATATATTTT	CASSHRGQSSGNTIYF
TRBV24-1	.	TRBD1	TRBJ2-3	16	TGTGCCACCAGTGACAACGGACAGGGTAGAGCGGATACGCAGTATTTT	CATSDNGQGRADTQYF
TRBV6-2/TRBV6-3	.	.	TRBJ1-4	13	TGTGCCAGCAGTTACACCCTTAATGAAAAACTGTTTTTT	CASSYTLNEKLFF
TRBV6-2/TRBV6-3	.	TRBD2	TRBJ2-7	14	TGTGCCAGCAGTTACTTAGCGGGAGCCTACGAGCAGTACTTC	CASSYLAGAYEQYF
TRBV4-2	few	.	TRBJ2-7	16	TGTGCCAGCAGCCAAGAAGTGGGCAGGGGATCCTACGAGCAGTACTTC	CASSQEVGRGSYEQYF
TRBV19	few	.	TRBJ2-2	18	TGTGCCAGTAGTATAGTCACCCCAGGGCAGGGGAAGACCGGGGAGCTGTTTTTT	CASSIVTPGQGKTGELFF
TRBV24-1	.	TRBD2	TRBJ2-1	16	TGTGCCACCAGTGATCCGGTAGCGGGCTCACACAATGAGCAGTTCTTC	CATSDPVAGSHNEQFF
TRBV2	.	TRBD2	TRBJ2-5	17	TGTGCCAGCAGTATACTGACTAGCGGGAGAAACCAAGAGACCCAGTACTTC	CASSILTSGRNQETQYF